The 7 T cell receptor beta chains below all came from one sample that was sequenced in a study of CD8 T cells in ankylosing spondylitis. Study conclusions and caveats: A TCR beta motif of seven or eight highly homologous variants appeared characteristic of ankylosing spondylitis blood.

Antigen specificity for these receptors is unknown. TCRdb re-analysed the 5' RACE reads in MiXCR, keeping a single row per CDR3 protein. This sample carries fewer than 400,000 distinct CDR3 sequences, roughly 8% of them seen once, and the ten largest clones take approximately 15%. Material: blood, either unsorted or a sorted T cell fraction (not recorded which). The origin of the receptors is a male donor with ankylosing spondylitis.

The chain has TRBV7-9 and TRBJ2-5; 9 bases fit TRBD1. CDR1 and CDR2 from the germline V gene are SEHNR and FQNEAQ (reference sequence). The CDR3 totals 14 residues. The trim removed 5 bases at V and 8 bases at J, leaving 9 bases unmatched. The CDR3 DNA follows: TGTGCCAGCAGCACCGGACAGGGGAGGCGAACCCAGTACTTC. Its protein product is CASSTGQGRRTQYF.

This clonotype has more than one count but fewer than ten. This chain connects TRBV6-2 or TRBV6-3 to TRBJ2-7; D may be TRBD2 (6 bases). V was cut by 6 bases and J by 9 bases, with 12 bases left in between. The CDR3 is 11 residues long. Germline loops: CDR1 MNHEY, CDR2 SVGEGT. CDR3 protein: CASSPREWQYF. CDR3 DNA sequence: TGTGCCAGCAGCCCCCGGGAGTGGCAGTACTTC.

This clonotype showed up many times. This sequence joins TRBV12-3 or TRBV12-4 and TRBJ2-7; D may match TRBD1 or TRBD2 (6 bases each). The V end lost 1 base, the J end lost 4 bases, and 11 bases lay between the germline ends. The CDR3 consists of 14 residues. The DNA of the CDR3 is TGTGCCAGCAGTTTAGGGGGGGCCGGATACGAGCAGTACTTC. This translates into CASSLGGAGYEQYF.

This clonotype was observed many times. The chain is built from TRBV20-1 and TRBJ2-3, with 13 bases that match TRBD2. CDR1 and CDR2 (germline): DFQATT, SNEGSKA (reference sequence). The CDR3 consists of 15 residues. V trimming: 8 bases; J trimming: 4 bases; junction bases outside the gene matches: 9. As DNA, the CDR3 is TGCAGTTTTCTAACAGGACTAGCGGGAGCAGATACGCAGTATTTT. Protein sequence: CSFLTGLAGADTQYF.

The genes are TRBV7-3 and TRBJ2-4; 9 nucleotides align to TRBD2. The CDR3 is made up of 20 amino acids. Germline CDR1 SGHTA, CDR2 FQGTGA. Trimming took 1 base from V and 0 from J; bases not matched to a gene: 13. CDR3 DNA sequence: TGTGCCAGCAGCTTAATGGTCCCCTGGTGTAGCGGGAGAGCCAAAAACATTCAGTACTTC. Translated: CASSLMVPWCSGRAKNIQYF.

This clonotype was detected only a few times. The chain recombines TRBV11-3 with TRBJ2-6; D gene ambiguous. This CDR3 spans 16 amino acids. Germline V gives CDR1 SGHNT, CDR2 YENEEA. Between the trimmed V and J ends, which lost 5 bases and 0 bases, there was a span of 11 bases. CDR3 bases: TGTGCCAGCAGCCCACCCGGCATCTCTGGGGCCAACGTCCTGACTTTC. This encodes CASSPPGISGANVLTF.

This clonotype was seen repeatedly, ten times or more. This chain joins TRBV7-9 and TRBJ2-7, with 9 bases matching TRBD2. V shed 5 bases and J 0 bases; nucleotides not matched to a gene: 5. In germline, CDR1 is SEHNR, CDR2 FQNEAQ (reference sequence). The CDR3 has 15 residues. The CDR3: CASSHRLAVSYEQYF. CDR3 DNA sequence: TGTGCCAGCAGCCACCGACTAGCGGTCTCCTACGAGCAGTACTTC. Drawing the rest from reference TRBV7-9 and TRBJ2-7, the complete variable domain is DTGVSQNPRHKITKRGQNVTFRCDPISEHNRLYWYRQTLGQGPEFLTYFQNEAQLEKSRLLSDRFSAERPKGSFSTLEIQRTEQGDSAMYLCASSHRLAVSYEQYFGPGTRLTVT.